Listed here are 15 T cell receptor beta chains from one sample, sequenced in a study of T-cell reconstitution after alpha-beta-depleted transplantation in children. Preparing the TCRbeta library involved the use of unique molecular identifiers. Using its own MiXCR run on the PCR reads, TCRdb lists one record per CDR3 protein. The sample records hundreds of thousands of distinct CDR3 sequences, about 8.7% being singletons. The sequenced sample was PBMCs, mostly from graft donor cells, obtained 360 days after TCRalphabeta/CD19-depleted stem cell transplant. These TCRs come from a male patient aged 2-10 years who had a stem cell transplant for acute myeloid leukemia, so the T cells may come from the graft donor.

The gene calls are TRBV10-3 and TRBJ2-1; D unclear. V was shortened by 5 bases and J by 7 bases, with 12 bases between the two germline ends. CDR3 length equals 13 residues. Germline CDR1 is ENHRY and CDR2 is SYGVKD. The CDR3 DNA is TGTGCCATCAGTCTCTCTGTCAGTAATGAGCAGTTCTTC. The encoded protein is CAISLSVSNEQFF.

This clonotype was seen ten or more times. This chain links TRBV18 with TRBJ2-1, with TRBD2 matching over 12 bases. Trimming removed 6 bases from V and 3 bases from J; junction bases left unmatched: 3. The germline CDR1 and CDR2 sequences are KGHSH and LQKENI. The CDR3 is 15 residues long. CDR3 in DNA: TGTGCCAGCTCCCAGACTAGCGGGAGCTACAATGAGCAGTTCTTC. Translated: CASSQTSGSYNEQFF.

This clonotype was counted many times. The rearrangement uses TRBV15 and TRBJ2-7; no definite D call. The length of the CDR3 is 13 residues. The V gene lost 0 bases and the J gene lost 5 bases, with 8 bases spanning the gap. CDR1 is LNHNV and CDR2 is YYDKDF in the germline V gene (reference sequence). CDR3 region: CATSRDPRDEQYF. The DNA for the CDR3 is TGTGCCACCAGCAGAGATCCTAGAGACGAGCAGTACTTC.

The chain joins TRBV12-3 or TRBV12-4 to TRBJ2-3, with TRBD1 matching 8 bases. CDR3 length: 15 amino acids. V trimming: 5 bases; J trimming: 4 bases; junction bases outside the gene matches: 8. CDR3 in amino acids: CASSVAGGLSDTQYF. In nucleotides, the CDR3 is TGTGCCAGCAGTGTCGCAGGGGGCTTGTCAGATACGCAGTATTTT.

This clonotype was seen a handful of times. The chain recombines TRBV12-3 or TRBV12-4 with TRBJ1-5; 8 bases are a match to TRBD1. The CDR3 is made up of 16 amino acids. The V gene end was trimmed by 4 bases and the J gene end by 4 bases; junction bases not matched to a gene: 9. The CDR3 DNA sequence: TGTGCCAGCAGTTCCGCAGAAGGGACAGGTAATCAGCCCCAGCATTTT. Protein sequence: CASSSAEGTGNQPQHF.

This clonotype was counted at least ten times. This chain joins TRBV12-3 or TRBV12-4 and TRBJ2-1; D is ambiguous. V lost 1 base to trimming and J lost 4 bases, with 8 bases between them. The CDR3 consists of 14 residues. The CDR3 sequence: CASSLGFLYNEQFF. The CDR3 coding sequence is TGTGCCAGCAGTTTAGGGTTTCTATACAATGAGCAGTTCTTC.

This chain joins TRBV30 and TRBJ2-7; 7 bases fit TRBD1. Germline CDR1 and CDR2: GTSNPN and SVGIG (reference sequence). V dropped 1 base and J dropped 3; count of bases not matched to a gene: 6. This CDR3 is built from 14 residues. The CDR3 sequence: CAWSEDRLIYEQYF. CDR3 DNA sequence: TGTGCCTGGAGTGAGGACAGGTTAATCTACGAGCAGTACTTC.

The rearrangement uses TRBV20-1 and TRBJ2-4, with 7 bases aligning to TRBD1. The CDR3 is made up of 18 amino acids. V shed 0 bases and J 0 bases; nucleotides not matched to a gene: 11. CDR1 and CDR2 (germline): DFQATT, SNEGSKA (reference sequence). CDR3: CSARDWAGGGLAKNIQYF. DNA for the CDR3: TGCAGTGCTAGAGATTGGGCAGGGGGTGGCCTAGCCAAAAACATTCAGTACTTC.

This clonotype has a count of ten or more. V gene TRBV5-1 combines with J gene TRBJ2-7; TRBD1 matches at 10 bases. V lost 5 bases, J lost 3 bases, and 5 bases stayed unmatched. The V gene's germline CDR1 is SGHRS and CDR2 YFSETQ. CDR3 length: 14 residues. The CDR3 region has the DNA TGCGCCAGCAGTCCGGGACAGGGGATCTACGAGCAGTACTTC. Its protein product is CASSPGQGIYEQYF.

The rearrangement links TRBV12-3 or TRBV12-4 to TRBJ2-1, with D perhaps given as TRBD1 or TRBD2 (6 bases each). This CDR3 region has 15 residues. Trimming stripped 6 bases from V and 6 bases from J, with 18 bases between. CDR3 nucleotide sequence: TGTGCCAGCAGGGGGGGCCGGGGGCCAATCAATGAGCAGTTCTTC. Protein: CASRGGRGPINEQFF.

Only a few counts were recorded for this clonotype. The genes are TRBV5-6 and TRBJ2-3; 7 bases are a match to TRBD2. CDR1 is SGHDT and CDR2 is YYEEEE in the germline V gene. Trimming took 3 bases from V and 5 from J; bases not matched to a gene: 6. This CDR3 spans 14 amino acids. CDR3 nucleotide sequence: TGTGCCAGCAGCTCTGGGGGAGGGCAAGATACGCAGTATTTT. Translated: CASSSGGGQDTQYF.

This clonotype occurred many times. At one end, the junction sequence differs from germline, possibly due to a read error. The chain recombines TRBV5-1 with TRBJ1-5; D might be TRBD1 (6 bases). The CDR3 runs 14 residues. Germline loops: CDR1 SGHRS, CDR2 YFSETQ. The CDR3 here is CASSLGGGNQPQHF. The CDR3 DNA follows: TGTGCCAGCAGTTTAGGGGGAGGCAATCAGCCCCAGCATTTT.

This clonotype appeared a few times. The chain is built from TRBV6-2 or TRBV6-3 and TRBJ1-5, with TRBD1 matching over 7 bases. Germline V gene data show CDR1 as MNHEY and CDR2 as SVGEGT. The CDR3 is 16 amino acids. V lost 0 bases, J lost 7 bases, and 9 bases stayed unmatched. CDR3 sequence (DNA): TGTGCCAGCAGTTACTCGACAGGGTTACAAGTGCAGCCCCAGCATTTT. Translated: CASSYSTGLQVQPQHF.

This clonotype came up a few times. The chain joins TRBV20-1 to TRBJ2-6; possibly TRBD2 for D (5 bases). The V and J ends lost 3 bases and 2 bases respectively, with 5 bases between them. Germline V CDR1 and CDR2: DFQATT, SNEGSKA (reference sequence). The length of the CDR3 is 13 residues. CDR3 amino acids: CSAREAGANVLTF. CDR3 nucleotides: TGCAGTGCTAGGGAGGCTGGGGCCAACGTCCTGACTTTC.

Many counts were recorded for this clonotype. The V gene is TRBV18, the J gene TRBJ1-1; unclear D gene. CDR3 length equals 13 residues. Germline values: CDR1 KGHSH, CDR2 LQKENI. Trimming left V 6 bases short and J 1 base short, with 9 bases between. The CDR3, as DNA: TGTGCCAGCTCCCAAGATGGGAACACTGAAGCTTTCTTT. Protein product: CASSQDGNTEAFF.